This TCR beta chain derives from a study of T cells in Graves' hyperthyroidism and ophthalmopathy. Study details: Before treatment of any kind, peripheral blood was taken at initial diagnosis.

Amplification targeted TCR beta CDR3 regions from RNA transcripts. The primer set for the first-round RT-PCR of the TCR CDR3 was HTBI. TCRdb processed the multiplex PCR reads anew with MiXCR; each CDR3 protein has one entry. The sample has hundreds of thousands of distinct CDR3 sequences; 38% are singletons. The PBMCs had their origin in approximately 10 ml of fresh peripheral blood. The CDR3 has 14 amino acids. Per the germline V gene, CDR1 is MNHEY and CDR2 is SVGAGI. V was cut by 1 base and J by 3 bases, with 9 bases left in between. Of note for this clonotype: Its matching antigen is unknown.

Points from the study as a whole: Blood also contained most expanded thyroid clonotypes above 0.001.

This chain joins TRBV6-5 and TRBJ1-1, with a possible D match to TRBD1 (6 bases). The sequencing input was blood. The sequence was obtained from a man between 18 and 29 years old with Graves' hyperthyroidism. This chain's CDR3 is CASSYFRQDTEAFF. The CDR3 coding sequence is TGTGCCAGCAGTTACTTCCGACAGGACACTGAAGCTTTCTTT.